The TCR beta chain under discussion was sequenced for a study of T cell responses to AZD1222 COVID-19 vaccine. Here immunoSEQ multiplex PCR was the method, and the copy in TCRdb shows in-frame clones only, minus some. The data show under 150,000 clones, roughly 91% seen once. J gave up 3 bases and V 6 bases, and 8 bases lay outside the gene matches. CDR1 MRHNA and CDR2 SNTAGT come from the germline V gene. The CDR3 totals 15 residues. The sequence derives from an adult in good health. The sequencing used peripheral blood, collected on day 0 of AZD1222 vaccination. V is TRBV6-4 and J is TRBJ1-5, with 7 bases matching TRBD1. The CDR3 sequence is CASSPTGLNNQPQHF. The CDR3 DNA reads TGTGCCAGCAGCCCGACAGGGTTGAACAATCAGCCCCAGCATTTT.